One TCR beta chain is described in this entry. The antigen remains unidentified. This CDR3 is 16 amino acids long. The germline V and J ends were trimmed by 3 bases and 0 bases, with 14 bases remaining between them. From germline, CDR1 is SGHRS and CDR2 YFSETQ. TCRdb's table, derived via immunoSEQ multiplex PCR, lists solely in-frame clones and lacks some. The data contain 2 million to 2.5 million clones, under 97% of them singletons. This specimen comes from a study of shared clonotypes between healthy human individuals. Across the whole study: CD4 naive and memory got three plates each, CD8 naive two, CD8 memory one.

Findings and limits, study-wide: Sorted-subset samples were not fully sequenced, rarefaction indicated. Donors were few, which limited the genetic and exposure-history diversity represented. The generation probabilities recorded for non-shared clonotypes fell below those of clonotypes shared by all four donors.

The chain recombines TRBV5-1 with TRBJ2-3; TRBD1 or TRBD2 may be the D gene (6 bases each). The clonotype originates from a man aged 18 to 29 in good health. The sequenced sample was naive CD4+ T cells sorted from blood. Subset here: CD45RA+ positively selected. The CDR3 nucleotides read TGCGCCAGCAGCTGGGGGGCGTTATCTAGCACAGATACGCAGTATTTT. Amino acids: CASSWGALSSTDTQYF.